A selection of T cell receptor beta chains follows, all from one sample in a study of blood T cell repertoires in COVID-19. Measured with immunoSEQ multiplex PCR; TCRdb has only the in-frame clones, and not every one. The sample lists about 240,000 clones, about four fifths occurring once. The sample was peripheral blood. The receptor set was obtained from a man aged 30 to 45 who had recovered from COVID-19. CDR3s include the opening cysteine and the closing phenylalanine or tryptophan. The D gene is left open where the match is weak. Clone size is given for some rows only: seen once, a few or many times, or a class if the clone is expanded.

d_call	clone_size	v_call	j_call	cdr3_aa	cdr3_nt
-	-	TRBV28	TRBJ1-6	CASMTLRGVNSPLHF	TGTGCCAGCATGACCCTCAGGGGAGTTAATTCACCCCTCCACTTT
TRBD1	-	TRBV4-2	TRBJ2-3	CASSQGQGVGDTQYF	TGTGCCAGCAGCCAAGGTCAGGGGGTTGGAGATACGCAGTATTTT
-	-	TRBV12-3/TRBV12-4	TRBJ1-1	CASSLAYGTEAFF	TGTGCCAGCAGTTTAGCGTACGGGACTGAAGCTTTCTTT
-	-	TRBV4-1	TRBJ1-3	CASSPPGGTIYF	TGCGCCAGCAGCCCCCCCGGGGGCACCATATATTTT
TRBD1	-	TRBV25-1	TRBJ2-4	CASSGGRTGENIQYF	TGTGCCAGCAGTGGGGGGCGGACAGGGGAAAACATTCAGTACTTC
-	-	TRBV2	TRBJ1-1	CASSEESEAFF	TGTGCCAGCAGTGAGGAGAGTGAAGCTTTCTTT
-	-	TRBV3-1/TRBV3-2	TRBJ1-3	CASSQDAGSGNTIYF	TGTGCCAGCAGCCAAGATGCCGGGTCTGGAAACACCATATATTTT
-	-	TRBV18	TRBJ2-4	CASSTGIGTKNIQYF	TGTGCCAGCTCAACAGGGATCGGGACCAAAAACATTCAGTACTTC
-	-	TRBV11-3	TRBJ2-2	CASSPFNTGELFF	TGTGCCAGCAGCCCTTTTAACACCGGGGAGCTGTTTTTT
TRBD1	-	TRBV18	TRBJ1-2	CASSLPGQAINYGYTF	TGTGCCAGCTCACTTCCTGGACAGGCGATTAACTATGGCTACACCTTC
-	-	TRBV9	TRBJ1-6	CASSVGESADSPLHF	TGTGCCAGCAGCGTAGGGGAGTCGGCGGATTCACCCCTCCACTTT
-	once	TRBV2	TRBJ1-1	CATQPLGGTMNTEAFF	TGTGCCACCCAACCTTTGGGGGGTACGATGAACACTGAAGCTTTCTTT
-	-	TRBV6-6	TRBJ1-1	CASSPGVNTEAFF	TGTGCCAGCAGTCCAGGGGTGAACACTGAAGCTTTCTTT
-	-	TRBV6-1	TRBJ1-2	CASSEWRAYGYTF	TGTGCCAGCAGTGAGTGGAGGGCTTATGGCTACACCTTC
-	-	TRBV10-3	TRBJ1-2	CAISAAGAGYTF	TGTGCCATCAGTGCGGCGGGGGCCGGCTACACCTTC
TRBD1	-	TRBV5-1	TRBJ2-7	CASSVRDRAYEQYF	TGCGCCAGCAGCGTCCGGGACAGAGCCTACGAGCAGTACTTC
-	-	TRBV19	TRBJ2-3	CASSISFLADTQYF	TGTGCCAGTAGTATCTCGTTTCTAGCAGATACGCAGTATTTT
-	-	TRBV9	TRBJ2-6	CASSHSTLISGANVLTF	TGTGCCAGCAGCCACAGCACGTTGATCTCTGGGGCCAACGTCCTGACTTTC
-	few	TRBV19	TRBJ1-6	CASSMAGLRSPLHF	TGTGCCAGTAGTATGGCAGGGCTGCGTTCACCCCTCCACTTT
-	-	TRBV5-8	TRBJ1-1	CASSRILNTEAFF	TGTGCCAGCAGCCGAATACTTAACACTGAAGCTTTCTTT
TRBD2	-	TRBV6-4	TRBJ2-2	CAPGGGNTGELFF	TGTGCCCCGGGGGGGGGTAACACCGGGGAGCTGTTTTTT
-	-	TRBV18	TRBJ2-5	CASSPGQQETQYF	TGTGCCAGCTCACCGGGACAACAAGAGACCCAGTACTTC
TRBD2	-	TRBV3-1/TRBV3-2	TRBJ2-3	CASSQDEASGGPLDTQYF	TGTGCCAGCAGCCAAGATGAGGCTAGCGGGGGGCCCTTGGATACGCAGTATTTT
TRBD1	-	TRBV3-1/TRBV3-2	TRBJ1-2	CASSLHRGLEGYTF	TGTGCCAGCAGCCTTCACAGGGGGCTGGAGGGCTACACCTTC
TRBD2	-	TRBV13	TRBJ2-5	CASSLEGLAGSQETQYF	TGTGCCAGCAGCCTGGAGGGACTAGCGGGGAGCCAAGAGACCCAGTACTTC
-	-	TRBV9	TRBJ2-1	CASSPRSGPYNEQFF	TGTGCCAGCAGCCCCCGTAGCGGCCCCTACAATGAGCAGTTCTTC
-	-	TRBV11-1	TRBJ1-4	CASSPGSGEKLFF	TGTGCCAGCAGCCCAGGATCAGGTGAAAAACTGTTTTTT
-	-	TRBV5-4	TRBJ1-1	CASSLGQASPAFF	TGTGCCAGCAGCTTGGGCCAGGCCTCCCCGGCTTTCTTT
-	-	TRBV29-1	TRBJ2-2	CSVGANANTGELFF	TGCAGCGTTGGGGCAAACGCGAACACCGGGGAGCTGTTTTTT
-	few	TRBV19	TRBJ1-4	CASSTWGGATNEKLFF	TGTGCCAGTAGTACCTGGGGGGGGGCAACTAATGAAAAACTGTTTTTT
-	few	TRBV21-1	TRBJ1-6	CASSKPPGKGPPLHF	TGTGCCAGCAGCAAACCTCCGGGGAAGGGTCCACCCCTCCACTTT
TRBD1	once	TRBV12-5	TRBJ1-3	CASGLGQGIHSGNTIYF	TGTGCTAGTGGTTTGGGACAGGGAATCCACTCTGGAAACACCATATATTTT
-	-	TRBV23-1	TRBJ1-2	CASSQGPSWEYGYTF	TGCGCCAGCAGTCAAGGTCCTAGTTGGGAGTATGGCTACACCTTC
TRBD2	-	TRBV11-2	TRBJ2-5	CASSLGLAEETQYF	TGTGCCAGCAGCTTAGGCCTAGCGGAAGAGACCCAGTACTTC
TRBD2	-	TRBV7-2	TRBJ2-5	CASSSGGTSGGSIQYF	TGTGCCAGCAGCTCCGGCGGGACTAGCGGGGGGTCGATCCAGTACTTC
-	few	TRBV3-1/TRBV3-2	TRBJ1-1	CASSQASTNTEAFF	TGTGCCAGCAGCCAAGCCAGTACGAACACTGAAGCTTTCTTT
-	once	TRBV12-2	TRBJ1-6	CASRFTFVTRSSYNSPLHF	TGTGCAAGTCGCTTCACATTCGTAACCAGAAGCTCCTATAATTCACCCCTCCACTTT
TRBD1	-	TRBV6-6	TRBJ1-5	CASSSGGRGQPQHF	TGTGCCAGCAGTTCAGGGGGGCGCGGACAGCCCCAGCATTTT
TRBD2	-	TRBV4-2	TRBJ2-7	CASSQDIGGKYEQYF	TGTGCCAGCAGCCAAGATATCGGGGGGAAATACGAGCAGTACTTC
-	-	TRBV2	TRBJ2-3	CASSVIATDTQYF	TGTGCCAGCAGTGTGATAGCCACAGATACGCAGTATTTT
TRBD1	-	TRBV27	TRBJ2-1	CASSSPGQGAYNEQFF	TGTGCCAGCAGTAGTCCGGGACAGGGGGCCTACAATGAGCAGTTCTTC
-	-	TRBV2	TRBJ2-3	CASTGGRSDTQYF	TGTGCCAGCACGGGGGGCCGGTCGGATACGCAGTATTTT
-	-	TRBV6-6	TRBJ2-3	CASSYGHVSDTQYF	TGTGCCAGCAGCTATGGACATGTCTCCGATACGCAGTATTTT
-	few	TRBV2	TRBJ1-4	CASRGYYREVGEKLFF	TGTGCCAGCAGAGGCTATTACAGGGAAGTTGGAGAAAAACTGTTTTTT
-	-	TRBV6-5	TRBJ1-4	CASSPVLFGEKLFF	TGTGCCAGCAGTCCCGTTCTTTTCGGTGAAAAACTGTTTTTT
TRBD1	few	TRBV6-5	TRBJ1-5	CASSGTGGNQPQHF	TGTGCCAGCAGCGGGACAGGAGGCAATCAGCCCCAGCATTTT
TRBD2	-	TRBV9	TRBJ2-1	CASSGLAGGPVNEQFF	TGTGCCAGCAGCGGACTAGCGGGGGGGCCGGTTAATGAGCAGTTCTTC
-	-	TRBV7-2	TRBJ1-2	CASSLYSGSGYTF	TGTGCCAGCAGCTTATATTCGGGGTCTGGCTACACCTTC
-	-	TRBV21-1	TRBJ1-3	CASRGTGRGNTIYF	TGTGCCAGCAGAGGGACAGGTCGTGGAAACACCATATATTTT
-	-	TRBV19	TRBJ2-3	CASSIWGGLTDTQYF	TGTGCCAGTAGTATATGGGGGGGCCTAACAGATACGCAGTATTTT
-	-	TRBV6-4	TRBJ1-1	CASNPGGAQRAEAFF	TGTGCCAGCAACCCAGGAGGAGCTCAGAGAGCTGAAGCTTTCTTT
TRBD2	-	TRBV2	TRBJ2-5	CASSPRGYQETQYF	TGTGCCAGCAGTCCGCGGGGGTACCAAGAGACCCAGTACTTC
-	-	TRBV2	TRBJ2-2	CASSAQDTGELFF	TGTGCCAGCAGCGCACAGGACACCGGGGAGCTGTTTTTT
-	-	TRBV27	TRBJ1-2	CASSLSLGQLNGYTF	TGTGCCAGCAGTTTGTCCCTCGGACAGCTTAATGGCTACACCTTC
-	-	TRBV2	TRBJ2-3	CASMLSLPDTQYF	TGTGCCAGCATGCTGTCCCTACCGGATACGCAGTATTTT
TRBD1	-	TRBV19	TRBJ2-1	CASATGGSSYNEQFF	TGTGCCAGTGCAACAGGGGGGAGCTCCTACAATGAGCAGTTCTTC
-	-	TRBV3-1/TRBV3-2	TRBJ1-2	CASSQANEEYGYTF	TGTGCCAGCAGCCAAGCGAACGAGGAATATGGCTACACCTTC
-	few	TRBV28	TRBJ1-2	CASSLLGNLGYTF	TGTGCCAGCAGTCTCCTTGGCAACCTCGGCTACACCTTC
-	-	TRBV7-9	TRBJ1-4	CASSDRGSTNEKLFF	TGTGCCAGCTCCGACCGGGGATCAACTAATGAAAAACTGTTTTTT
-	few	TRBV2	TRBJ1-6	CASRGLKRGSPLHF	TGTGCCAGCAGGGGACTCAAACGGGGTTCACCCCTCCACTTT